The clone carrying this T cell receptor (beta chain) was recorded a few times. As yet, its antigen is unknown. The source of the sample is a study of T-cell reconstitution after alpha-beta-depleted transplantation in children. A library of TCRbeta sequences, prepared with unique molecular identifiers, was generated. MiXCR was run by TCRdb on the PCR reads, yielding one entry per CDR3 protein. The sample carries 900,000 or so distinct CDR3 sequences, roughly 15% recorded once. General study findings and limits: One year after transplant, T-cell counts and diversity came mostly from newly produced T cells. From surviving recipient T cells and thymic progenitors came the high day-60 TCRbeta diversity observed in some patients. After transplant, at about two months, alpha-beta T cells were reportedly derived from several hundred expanded graft clones.

This receptor was identified in a male patient under 18 who had a stem cell transplant for acute lymphoblastic leukemia, so the T cells may come from the graft donor. The sample in question was PBMCs, mostly from graft donor cells, obtained 360 days after TCRalphabeta/CD19-depleted stem cell transplant.

CDR3 DNA: TGTGCCAGCGGGTCCCAGGGGAATTTGGATCAGCCCCAGCATTTT. Amino acids: CASGSQGNLDQPQHF. The chain joins TRBV27 to TRBJ1-5; a weak D match, TRBD1 (6 bases). Germline loops: CDR1 MNHEY, CDR2 SMNVEV (reference sequence). The CDR3 is 15 residues long. The V end lost 8 bases, the J end lost 5 bases, and 19 bases lay between the germline ends.